Presented here are 9 T cell receptor beta chains from one specimen sequenced in a study of shared clonotypes between healthy human individuals. Measured with immunoSEQ multiplex PCR; TCRdb has only the in-frame clones, and not every one. The profile shows over a million clones, 95% to 97% of them singletons. The sample was naive CD4+ T cells sorted from blood. Subset denoted: CD45RA+ positively selected. The receptor set was obtained from a man under 40 in good health.

With respect to this clone: At the DNA level, this CDR3 is encoded by other sequences in the same sample as well. This chain joins TRBV28 and TRBJ2-3; 7 bases map to TRBD1. The CDR3 length is 13 residues. V gave up 5 bases and J gave up 4 bases; unmatched junction bases: 3. The germline V gene encodes CDR1 MDHEN and CDR2 SYDVKM. The CDR3 region has the DNA TGTGCCAGCAGTCTGCAGGGGGCAGATACGCAGTATTTT. Amino acid sequence: CASSLQGADTQYF.

The gene calls are TRBV15 and TRBJ2-5; 8 bases fit TRBD1. Germline CDR1 LNHNV, CDR2 YYDKDF (reference sequence). V shed 1 base, J shed 4 bases, and the junction held 5 bases outside the gene matches. This CDR3 has 15 amino acids. The CDR3 DNA is TGTGCCACCAGCAGAGTTCCAGGGGGCACAGAGACCCAGTACTTC. This codes for CATSRVPGGTETQYF.

The CDR3 spells CASSLAGQVGNTIYF. The CDR3 coding sequence is TGCGCCAGCAGCTTGGCGGGACAGGTCGGAAACACCATATATTTT. The rearrangement joins TRBV5-1 to TRBJ1-3; the match to TRBD1 covers 8 bases. V gave up 0 bases and J gave up 4 bases; unmatched junction bases: 3. Germline V CDR1 and CDR2: SGHRS, YFSETQ. The CDR3 runs to 15 residues.

V and J are TRBV11-2 and TRBJ2-1; perhaps TRBD2 as D (6 bases). The CDR3 is 15 amino acids. Deletions cut 8 bases from V and 1 base from J, with 15 bases between. Germline V gene sequence: CDR1 SGHAT, CDR2 FQNNGV. CDR3 nucleotide sequence: TGTGCCAGCGGAACACGGGAGTGGTCCTACAATGAGCAGTTCTTC. Its protein product is CASGTREWSYNEQFF.

This chain connects TRBV2 to TRBJ1-3; D is perhaps TRBD1 (6 bases). This CDR3 is built from 16 residues. The V gene's germline CDR1 is SNHLY and CDR2 FYNNEI. The V end lost 6 bases, the J end lost 2 bases, and 17 bases lay between the germline ends. In DNA, the CDR3 is TGTGCCAGCAGGCGGCCGGGGGGCGATCCTGGAAACACCATATATTTT. Amino acid sequence: CASRRPGGDPGNTIYF.

V usage is TRBV30 and J usage is TRBJ1-5; D not certain. The V end lost 2 bases, the J end lost 2 bases, and 10 bases lay between the germline ends. CDR3 size: 14 residues. Per germline, CDR1 GTSNPN and CDR2 SVGIG (reference sequence). The CDR3 sequence is CAWSLRRGNQPQHF. The CDR3 coding sequence is TGTGCCTGGAGTCTAAGACGGGGCAATCAGCCCCAGCATTTT.

The CDR3 DNA follows: TGTGCCAGCAGCGTAGGGCTAGCGGTCTACAATGAGCAGTTCTTC. Protein product: CASSVGLAVYNEQFF. The J gene is TRBJ2-1, the V gene TRBV9, with 7 nucleotides matching TRBD2. From germline, CDR1 is SGDLS and CDR2 YYNGEE. This CDR3 has 15 amino acids. V trimming: 0 bases; J trimming: 3 bases; junction bases outside the gene matches: 3.

The rearrangement uses TRBV7-2 and TRBJ1-2, with 10 bases fitting TRBD1. The length of the CDR3 is 14 residues. The V gene's germline CDR1 is SGHTA and CDR2 FQGNSA. V was pared by 6 bases and J by 3 bases, with 4 bases of the junction left unmatched. CDR3 residues: CASSRDRGYYGYTF. The CDR3 coding sequence is TGTGCCAGCAGTCGGGACAGGGGTTACTATGGCTACACCTTC.

This clone has a single count. J is TRBJ1-2 and V is TRBV7-8; a possible D gene is TRBD1 (5 bases). Germline CDR1 and CDR2: SGHVS and FQNEAQ. The CDR3 loop spans 13 amino acids. V lost 5 bases to trimming and J lost 8 bases, with 15 bases between them. In nucleotides, the CDR3 is TGTGCCAGCAGCCCCTACCGGGGGGAGGGCTACACCTTC. Residues: CASSPYRGEGYTF.